The entry below gives a single T cell receptor beta chain sequence along with its context. As yet, its antigen is unknown. The repertoire was sequenced with immunoSEQ multiplex PCR; TCRdb's copy has only in-frame clones and lacks some. The sample includes about 190,000 clones, more than 75% of them seen just once. This CDR3 is built from 15 residues. Trimming at V came to 6 bases and at J to 3 bases, leaving 5 bases not matched to a gene. Germline assignment: CDR1 MNHNS and CDR2 SASEGT. The source of the sample is a study of cytomegalovirus exposure and HLA in healthy donors. Study results and caveats: It was found in a later analysis that first-cohort TCR clusters tended to co-occur in the 100 to 150 validation repertoires. The listing of 150 to 200 TCR beta chains classed them as cytomegalovirus-associated.

The TCR sequence derives from a woman aged 18-35 years in good health and CMV-seronegative. The sample comprised PBMCs. The V gene is TRBV6-1, the J gene TRBJ2-3, with 11 bases that match TRBD1. CDR3 protein: CASSTGTGGTDTQYF. The CDR3 DNA reads TGTGCCAGCAGCACCGGGACAGGGGGAACAGATACGCAGTATTTT.